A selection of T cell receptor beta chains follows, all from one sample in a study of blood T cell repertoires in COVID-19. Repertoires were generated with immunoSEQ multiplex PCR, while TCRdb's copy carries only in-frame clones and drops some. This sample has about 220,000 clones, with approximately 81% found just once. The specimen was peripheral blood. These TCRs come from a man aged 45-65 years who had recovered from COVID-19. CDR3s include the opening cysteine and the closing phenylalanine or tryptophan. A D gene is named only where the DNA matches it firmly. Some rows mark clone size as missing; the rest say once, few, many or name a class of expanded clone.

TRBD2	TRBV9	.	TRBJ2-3	TGTGCCAGCAGCGTAGGACTAGCGCCCTACACAGATACGCAGTATTTT	CASSVGLAPYTDTQYF
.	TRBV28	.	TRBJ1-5	TGTGCCAGCACTTGGGGAGGAAATCAGCCCCAGCATTTT	CASTWGGNQPQHF
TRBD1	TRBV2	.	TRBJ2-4	TGTGCCAGCGGGGGGACAGGGGTAGCCAAAAACATTCAGTACTTC	CASGGTGVAKNIQYF
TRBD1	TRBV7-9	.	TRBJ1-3	TGTGCCAGCAGCATCCCGGGACAGGAAACCTCTGGAAACACCATATATTTT	CASSIPGQETSGNTIYF
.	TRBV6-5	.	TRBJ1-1	TGTGCCAGCAAGGAGTCGGGAAACACTGAAGCTTTCTTT	CASKESGNTEAFF
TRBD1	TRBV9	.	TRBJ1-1	TGTGCCAGCAGCGCATTACCGGGACAGATGAACACTGAAGCTTTCTTT	CASSALPGQMNTEAFF
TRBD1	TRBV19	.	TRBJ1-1	TGTGCCAGTAGTATCCCGACAGGGGCCCATTGGGACACTGAAGCTTTCTTT	CASSIPTGAHWDTEAFF
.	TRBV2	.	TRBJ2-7	TGTGCCAGCAGTGAAAAGCGCGAGCAGTACTTC	CASSEKREQYF
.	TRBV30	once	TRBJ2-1	TGTGCCTGGAGTGTTTTGAGAAACAATGAGCAGTTCTTC	CAWSVLRNNEQFF
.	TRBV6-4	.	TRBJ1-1	TGTGCCAGCAGTGCTAGCAGCGGCACTGAAGCTTTCTTT	CASSASSGTEAFF
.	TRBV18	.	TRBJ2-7	TGTGCCAGCTCACCACTCGACAACTCCTACGAGCAGTACTTC	CASSPLDNSYEQYF
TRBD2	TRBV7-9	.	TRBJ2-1	TGTGCCAGCAGCCCACCGGGACTAGCTGACTGGGAGCAGTTCTTC	CASSPPGLADWEQFF
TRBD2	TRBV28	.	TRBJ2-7	TGTGCCAGCATTCCGAGACTAGCGGGAGGGCCAGCCTACGAGCAGTACTTC	CASIPRLAGGPAYEQYF
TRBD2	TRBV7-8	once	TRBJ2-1	TGTGCCAGCAGCTTAGATGATAGCGGGAGGGCCAGTCGACAGTTCTTC	CASSLDDSGRASRQFF
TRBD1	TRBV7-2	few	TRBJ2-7	TGTGCCAGCAGCACGGACAGGGGAAGCGGCTACGAGCAGTACTTC	CASSTDRGSGYEQYF
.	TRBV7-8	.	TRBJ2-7	TGTGCCAGCAGCTATGGAGGACGCCACGAGCAGTACTTC	CASSYGGRHEQYF
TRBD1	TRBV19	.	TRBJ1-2	TGTGCCAGTACCCTCTTTGGGACAGGGGGCCTTGGCTACACCTTC	CASTLFGTGGLGYTF
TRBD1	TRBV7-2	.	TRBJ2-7	TGTGCCAGCAGCTTCAAGCAGGGGGCAGGGACATCCTACGAGCAGTACTTC	CASSFKQGAGTSYEQYF
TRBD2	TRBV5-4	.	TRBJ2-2	TGTGCCAGCAGCTTGCGGTTCGTGGCGGGAGTGGGGACCGGGGAGCTGTTTTTT	CASSLRFVAGVGTGELFF
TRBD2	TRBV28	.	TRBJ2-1	TGTGCCAGCAGTTTGGGCGGGAGGGCCCAGTTCTTC	CASSLGGRAQFF
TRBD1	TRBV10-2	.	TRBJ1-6	TGCGCCAGCAGGGAGGGGACAGCCTATAATTCACCCCTCCACTTT	CASREGTAYNSPLHF
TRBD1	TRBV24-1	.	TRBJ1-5	TGTGCCACCAGTGAGGGAGACAGGGGCAATCAGCCCCAGCATTTT	CATSEGDRGNQPQHF
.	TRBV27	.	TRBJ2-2	TGTGCCAGCAGTTTGTCCTCTAGTATCCCCGGGGAGCTGTTTTTT	CASSLSSSIPGELFF
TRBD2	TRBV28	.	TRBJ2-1	TGTGCCAGCAGTCTAGCGGGATACTATAATGAGCAGTTCTTC	CASSLAGYYNEQFF
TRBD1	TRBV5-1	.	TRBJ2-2	TGCGCCAGCAGCAAGGGACAGGGAAACACCGGGGAGCTGTTTTTT	CASSKGQGNTGELFF
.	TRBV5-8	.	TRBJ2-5	TGTGCCAGCAGCCAAGGACAGACACACCAAGAGACCCAGTACTTC	CASSQGQTHQETQYF
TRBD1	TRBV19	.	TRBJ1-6	TGTGCCAGTAACGCGGGACAGGGGGTTTCACCCCTCCACTTT	CASNAGQGVSPLHF
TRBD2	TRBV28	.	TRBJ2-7	TGTGCCAGCAGTTCGCCGGGACTAGCGGGAGGCTACGAGCAGTACTTC	CASSSPGLAGGYEQYF
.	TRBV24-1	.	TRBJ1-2	TGTGCCACCAGTGATCCGTATGGCTACACCTTC	CATSDPYGYTF
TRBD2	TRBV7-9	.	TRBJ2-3	TGTGCCAGCAGCTCCCCCGGTCGCGGGAGACGAACGGATACGCAGTATTTT	CASSSPGRGRRTDTQYF
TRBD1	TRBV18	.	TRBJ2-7	TGTGCCAGCTCTATAAACGCACAGGGGGCATCGTACGAGCAGTACTTC	CASSINAQGASYEQYF
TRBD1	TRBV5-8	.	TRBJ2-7	TGTGCCAGCAGCTTGGTTCCAGGACAGGGTTACGAGCAGTACTTC	CASSLVPGQGYEQYF
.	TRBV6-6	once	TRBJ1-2	TGTGCCAGCAGTGGCCGCGAGGCTAACTATGGCTACACCTTC	CASSGREANYGYTF
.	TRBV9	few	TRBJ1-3	TGTGCCAGCAGCGTAGCCGGATGGGGAGGCGCTGGAAACACCATATATTTT	CASSVAGWGGAGNTIYF
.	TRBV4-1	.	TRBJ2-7	TGCGCCAGCAGCCAAGTCCGGGACTCTTACTACGAGCAGTACTTC	CASSQVRDSYYEQYF
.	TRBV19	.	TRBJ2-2	TGTGCCAGTAGTATCGGGACGAACACCGGGGAGCTGTTTTTT	CASSIGTNTGELFF
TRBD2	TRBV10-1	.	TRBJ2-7	TGCGCCAGCAGTGAAAGCCTAGCGGGAACTTCCGCGCAGTACTTC	CASSESLAGTSAQYF
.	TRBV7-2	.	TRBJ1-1	TGTGCCAGCAGCTTAAGGCGGGGGCCTGAAGCTTTCTTT	CASSLRRGPEAFF
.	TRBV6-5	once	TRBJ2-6	TGTGCCAGCAGTCAAACAGGGTCTGGGGCCAACGTCCTGACTTTC	CASSQTGSGANVLTF
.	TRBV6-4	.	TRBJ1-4	TGTGCCAGCAGTCCGACAGCGGGGGGTGAAAAACTGTTTTTT	CASSPTAGGEKLFF
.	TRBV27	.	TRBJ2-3	TGTGCCAGCAGTTCCCAGGGTCTAGGCACAGATACGCAGTATTTT	CASSSQGLGTDTQYF
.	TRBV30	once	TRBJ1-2	TGTGCCTACGGGATCCTACTTGGCTACACCTTC	CAYGILLGYTF
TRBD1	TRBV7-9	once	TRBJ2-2	TGTGCCAGCAGCTTATCGGGACAGTACACCGGGGAGCTGTTTTTT	CASSLSGQYTGELFF